This T cell receptor beta chain emerged from a study of blood T cell repertoires in COVID-19. Using immunoSEQ multiplex PCR, the repertoire was profiled, and TCRdb retains in-frame clones only, with some absent. In the table there are some 260,000 clones, 88% of which are singletons. The specimen was peripheral blood. The sequence was obtained from a woman between 40 and 55 years old who had recovered from COVID-19.

CDR3 DNA sequence: TGTGCCAGCAGCCTCCACTCGTTTTTTAACACCGGGGAGCTGTTTTTT. Its protein is CASSLHSFFNTGELFF. V is TRBV7-6 and J is TRBJ2-2; D unresolved. Germline-derived CDR1 and CDR2 are SGHVS and FNYEAQ. Trimming took off 5 bases at V and 2 bases at J, with 15 bases between the two ends. The CDR3 has 16 amino acids.